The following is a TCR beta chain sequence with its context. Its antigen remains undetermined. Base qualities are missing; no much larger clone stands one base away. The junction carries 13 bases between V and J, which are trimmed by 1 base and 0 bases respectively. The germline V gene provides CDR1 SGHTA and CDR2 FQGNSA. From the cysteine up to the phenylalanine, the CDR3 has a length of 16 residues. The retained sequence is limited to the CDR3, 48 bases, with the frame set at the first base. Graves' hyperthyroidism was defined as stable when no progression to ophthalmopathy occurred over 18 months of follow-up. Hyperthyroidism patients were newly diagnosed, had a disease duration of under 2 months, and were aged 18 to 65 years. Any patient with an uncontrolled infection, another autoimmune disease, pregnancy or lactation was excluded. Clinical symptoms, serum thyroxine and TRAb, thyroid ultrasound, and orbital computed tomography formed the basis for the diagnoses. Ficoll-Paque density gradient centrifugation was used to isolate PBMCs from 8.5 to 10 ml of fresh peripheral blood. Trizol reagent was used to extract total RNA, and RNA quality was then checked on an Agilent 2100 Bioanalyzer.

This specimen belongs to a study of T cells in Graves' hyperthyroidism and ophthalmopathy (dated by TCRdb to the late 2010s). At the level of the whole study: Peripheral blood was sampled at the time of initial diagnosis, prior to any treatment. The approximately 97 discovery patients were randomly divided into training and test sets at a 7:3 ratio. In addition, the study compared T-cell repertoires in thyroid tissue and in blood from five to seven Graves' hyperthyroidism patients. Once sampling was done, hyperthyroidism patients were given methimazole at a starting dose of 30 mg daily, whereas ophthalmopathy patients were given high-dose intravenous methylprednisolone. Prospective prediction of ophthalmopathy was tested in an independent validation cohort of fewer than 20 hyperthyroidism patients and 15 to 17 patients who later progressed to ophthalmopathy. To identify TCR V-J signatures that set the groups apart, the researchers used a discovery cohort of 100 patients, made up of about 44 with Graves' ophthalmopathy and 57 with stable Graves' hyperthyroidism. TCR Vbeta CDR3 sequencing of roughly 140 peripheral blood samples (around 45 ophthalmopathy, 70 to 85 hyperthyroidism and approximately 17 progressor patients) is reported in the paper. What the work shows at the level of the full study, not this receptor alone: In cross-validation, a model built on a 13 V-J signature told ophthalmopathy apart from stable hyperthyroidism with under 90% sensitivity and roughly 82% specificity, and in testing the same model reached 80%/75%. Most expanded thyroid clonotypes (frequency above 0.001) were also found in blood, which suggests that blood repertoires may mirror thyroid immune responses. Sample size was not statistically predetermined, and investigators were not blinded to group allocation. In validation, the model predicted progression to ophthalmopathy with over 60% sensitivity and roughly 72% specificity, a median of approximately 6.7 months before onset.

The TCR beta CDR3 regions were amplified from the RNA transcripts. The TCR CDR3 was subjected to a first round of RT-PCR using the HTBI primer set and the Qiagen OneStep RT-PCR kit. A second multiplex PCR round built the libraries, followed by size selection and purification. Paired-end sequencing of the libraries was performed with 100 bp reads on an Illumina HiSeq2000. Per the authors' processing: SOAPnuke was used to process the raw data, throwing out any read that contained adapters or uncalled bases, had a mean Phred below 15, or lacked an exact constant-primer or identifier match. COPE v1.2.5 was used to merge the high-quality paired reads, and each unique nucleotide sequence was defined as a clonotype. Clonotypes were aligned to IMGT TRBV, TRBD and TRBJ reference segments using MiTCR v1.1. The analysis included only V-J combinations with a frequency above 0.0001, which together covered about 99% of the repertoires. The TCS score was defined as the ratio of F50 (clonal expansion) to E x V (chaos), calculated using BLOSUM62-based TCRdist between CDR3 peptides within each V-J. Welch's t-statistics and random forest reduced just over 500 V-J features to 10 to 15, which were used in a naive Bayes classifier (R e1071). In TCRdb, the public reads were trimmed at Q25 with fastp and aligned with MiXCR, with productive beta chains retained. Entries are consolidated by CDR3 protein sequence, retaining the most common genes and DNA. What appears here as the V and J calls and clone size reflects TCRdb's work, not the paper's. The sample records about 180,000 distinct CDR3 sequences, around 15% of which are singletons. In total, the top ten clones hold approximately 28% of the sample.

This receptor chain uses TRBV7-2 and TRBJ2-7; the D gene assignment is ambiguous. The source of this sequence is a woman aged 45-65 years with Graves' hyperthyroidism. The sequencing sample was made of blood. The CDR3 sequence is CASSLVGRGSSYEQYF. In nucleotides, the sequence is TGTGCCAGCAGCTTAGTAGGCAGAGGCAGCTCCTACGAGCAGTACTTC.